This entry lists 18 T cell receptor beta chains sequenced from one sample in a study of PD-1 blockade in mismatch repair-deficient tumors. Clones were sequenced by immunoSEQ multiplex PCR, and TCRdb holds only the in-frame ones, with some missing. The sample gives 120,000 or so clones, about 85% of which show up once; approximately 13% is in the top ten. The sample in question was peripheral blood, obtained 44 weeks after starting pembrolizumab. Source of these receptors: an adult with mismatch repair-deficient cancer.

The V and J genes are TRBV7-8 and TRBJ2-7; D unclear. With 1 base removed from V and 4 bases from J, the gap between germline ends came to 14 bases. CDR1 and CDR2 (germline): SGHVS, FQNEAQ. This CDR3 region has 15 residues. The chain's CDR3 is CASSLVGFLPYEQYF. The CDR3 DNA reads TGTGCCAGCAGCTTAGTTGGCTTTTTACCGTACGAGCAGTACTTC. Full variable domain (remainder filled in from reference TRBV7-8 and TRBJ2-7): GAGVSQSPRYKVAKRGQDVALRCDPISGHVSLFWYQQALGQGPEFLTYFQNEAQLDKSGLPSDRFFAERPEGSVSTLKIQRTQQEDSAVYLCASSLVGFLPYEQYFGPGTRLTVT.

This clone was found a few times. The chain employs TRBV4-2 and TRBJ1-2; no clear D. The germline V gene encodes CDR1 LGHNA and CDR2 YNFKEQ. V lost 4 bases and J 8 bases, leaving 14 bases between the germline ends. The CDR3 consists of 13 residues. CDR3 coding DNA: TGTGCCAGCAGCCGCGACCGAGAATGGGGCTACACCTTC. It is translated as CASSRDREWGYTF.

For the CDR3, the DNA is TGTGCCAGCAGCTTACTTCCTAGCCCCACAGATACGCAGTATTTT. Protein product: CASSLLPSPTDTQYF. This rearrangement joins TRBV5-4 to TRBJ2-3, with a possible D match to TRBD2 (5 bases). This CDR3 is 15 amino acids long. The germline V gene encodes CDR1 SGHNT and CDR2 YYREEE (reference sequence). V lost 2 bases and J 2 bases, leaving 12 bases between the germline ends. The complete variable domain, with remaining parts taken from reference TRBV5-4 and TRBJ2-3, reads ETGVTQSPTHLIKTRGQQVTLRCSSQSGHNTVSWYQQALGQGPQFIFQYYREEENGRGNFPPRFSGLQFPNYSSELNVNALELDDSALYLCASSLLPSPTDTQYFGPGTRLTVL.

This clone showed up just once. This chain uses TRBV11-3 with TRBJ2-3, with D unresolved. The CDR3 runs 14 residues. CDR1 is SGHNT, CDR2 YENEEA, per germline. Trimming removed 1 base at V and 5 bases at J, with 10 bases between. The CDR3 loop is CASSLAVVGDTQYF. The CDR3 DNA reads as TGTGCCAGCAGCTTAGCAGTGGTAGGAGATACGCAGTATTTT.

CDR3 in DNA: TGTGCCAGCAGTTCGCCTGTTGTAGGGCAGGGGGCTTCGGCCGGGGAGCTGTTTTTT. This gives the protein CASSSPVVGQGASAGELFF. The chain carries TRBV28 and TRBJ2-2; 8 bases map to TRBD1. Per germline, CDR1 MDHEN and CDR2 SYDVKM. The CDR3 sequence is 19 residues long. V lost 4 bases and J lost 6; bases outside the gene matches: 19.

As DNA, the CDR3 is TGTGCCAGCAGTCGCGGGGCCCCCCAAGAGACCCAGTACTTC. It translates to CASSRGAPQETQYF. The V call is TRBV28, the J call TRBJ2-5; D possibly corresponds to TRBD2 (6 bases). The CDR3 runs 14 residues. V was cut by 5 bases and J by 1 base, with 11 bases left in between. CDR1 and CDR2 from the germline V gene are MDHEN and SYDVKM.

The V gene is TRBV27, the J gene TRBJ2-1; the D call may be TRBD1 or TRBD2 (5 bases each). CDR3 size: 15 residues. The V gene lost 5 bases and the J gene lost 0 bases, with 11 bases spanning the gap. Germline lookup yields CDR1 MNHEY and CDR2 SMNVEV (reference sequence). The CDR3 DNA reads TGTGCCAGCAGTCCCGGGACGGCCTCCTACAATGAGCAGTTCTTC. Residues: CASSPGTASYNEQFF.

V is TRBV30 and J is TRBJ2-2, with a tentative D call TRBD1 (5 bases). This CDR3 region has 12 residues. The germline gives CDR1 GTSNPN, CDR2 SVGIG (reference sequence). V lost 4 bases to trimming and J lost 6 bases, with 9 bases between them. CDR3 in amino acids: CAWTGIPGELFF. Written as DNA, the CDR3 is TGTGCCTGGACAGGGATCCCCGGGGAGCTGTTTTTT. The whole variable domain, filled in from reference TRBV30 and TRBJ2-2, reads SQTIHQWPATLVQPVGSPLSLECTVEGTSNPNLYWYRQAAGRGLQLLFYSVGIGQISSEVPQNLSASRPQDRQFILSSKKLLLSDSGFYLCAWTGIPGELFFGEGSRLTVL.

This chain connects TRBV30 to TRBJ2-7; perhaps TRBD2 as D (6 bases). The germline gives CDR1 GTSNPN, CDR2 SVGIG (reference sequence). Trimming took off 1 base at V and 6 bases at J, with 10 bases between the two ends. The CDR3 sequence is 12 residues long. CDR3 region: CAWSGLGGEQYF. The CDR3 nucleotides read TGTGCCTGGAGTGGCCTGGGGGGCGAGCAGTACTTC.

The DNA of the CDR3 is TGTGCCTGGTCACCCGACAGGACCCGCTATGGCTACACCTTC. Its protein is CAWSPDRTRYGYTF. The chain recombines TRBV30 with TRBJ1-2, with D tentatively TRBD1 (6 bases). Between the trimmed V and J ends, which lost 5 bases and 4 bases, there was a span of 17 bases. From germline, CDR1 is GTSNPN and CDR2 SVGIG (reference sequence). The length of the CDR3 is 14 residues.

The chain combines TRBV19 with TRBJ2-1; unclear D gene. V gave up 3 bases and J gave up 3 bases, with 3 bases separating them. CDR3 size: 12 residues. Germline-derived CDR1 and CDR2 are LNHDA and SQIVND (reference sequence). CDR3 protein: CASSIDYNEQFF. The CDR3 nucleotides are TGTGCCAGTAGTATTGACTACAATGAGCAGTTCTTC.

This sequence joins TRBV5-1 and TRBJ2-7; 12 bases match TRBD1. The CDR3 has 14 amino acids. V lost 4 bases, J lost 4 bases, and 3 bases stayed unmatched. Per germline, CDR1 SGHRS and CDR2 YFSETQ. CDR3 sequence (DNA): TGCGCCAGCAGCGGGACAGGGGGCTCATACGAGCAGTACTTC. Its translation is CASSGTGGSYEQYF.

The rearrangement links TRBV10-1 to TRBJ2-1, with no clear D. This CDR3 region has 15 residues. V lost 5 bases and J lost 1, with 12 bases in between. Looked up from germline, CDR1 is WNHNN and CDR2 is SYGVQD (reference sequence). Here the CDR3 DNA reads TGCGCCAGCAGTTTAGGGCTCATGTCCTACAATGAGCAGTTCTTC. Amino acids: CASSLGLMSYNEQFF.

The V call is TRBV6-5, the J call TRBJ2-7, with D perhaps assigned TRBD1 or TRBD2 (6 bases each). CDR1 and CDR2 (germline): MNHEY, SVGAGI. Deletions cut 6 bases from V and 5 bases from J, with 20 bases between. The CDR3 has 15 amino acids. The chain's CDR3 is CASSRRGAGPHEQYF. CDR3 in DNA: TGTGCCAGCAGCCGAAGGGGGGCAGGCCCCCACGAGCAGTACTTC.

The chain employs TRBV19 and TRBJ2-3; 7 bases agree with TRBD2. The trim removed 4 bases at V and 0 bases at J, leaving 19 bases unmatched. This CDR3 spans 20 amino acids. Germline loops: CDR1 LNHDA, CDR2 SQIVND (reference sequence). The CDR3 loop reads CASSTPIWAFSGTSTDTQYF. The CDR3 coding sequence is TGTGCCAGTAGTACCCCCATATGGGCTTTCAGCGGGACTAGCACAGATACGCAGTATTTT.

The J gene is TRBJ1-2, the V gene TRBV4-1; 8 bases match TRBD1. This CDR3 has 15 amino acids. CDR1 is MGHRA, CDR2 YSYEKL, per germline. J was trimmed by 5 bases and V by 4 bases; bases with no gene match: 9. CDR3 amino acids: CASSPGQGSIYGYTF. The CDR3 DNA is TGCGCCAGCAGCCCAGGACAGGGCTCTATTTATGGCTACACCTTC.

The chain joins TRBV27 to TRBJ2-7, with D unresolved. CDR1 is MNHEY, CDR2 SMNVEV, per germline (reference sequence). This CDR3 has 14 residues. V shed 2 bases and J shed 6 bases, with 14 bases lying between them. As DNA, the CDR3 is TGTGCCAGCAGTTTAAATGGTCCGGGTTCCGAGCAGTACTTC. Amino acid sequence: CASSLNGPGSEQYF.

This clone was found once. The J gene is TRBJ2-3, the V gene TRBV6-1, with 9 nucleotides matching TRBD2. Germline CDR1 is MNHNS and CDR2 is SASEGT. The CDR3 contains 16 residues. V shed 3 bases and J 5 bases; nucleotides not matched to a gene: 9. The CDR3 DNA reads as TGTGCCAGCAGTGATAGTCGCGGGAGGGCGGGAGATACGCAGTATTTT. Amino acids: CASSDSRGRAGDTQYF.